The clone carrying this T cell receptor (beta chain) has a handful of counts. Each replicate PCR on the sorted subsets used roughly 190 ng DNA (around 31,000 T cell genomes). TCRdb keeps only in-frame clones here, not all; method: immunoSEQ multiplex PCR. The sample lists under 1,100,000 clones; about four fifths were seen once. Every one of the donors was a Caucasian adult that lived in Nashville, Tennessee. Both subsets, CD45RA+ naive and CD45RA-negative memory, were split from the CD4+ cells. This record comes from a study of shared clonotypes between healthy human individuals. CDR3 length: 16 residues. The germline V gene encodes CDR1 MGHRA and CDR2 YSYEKL. The ends lost 4 bases at V and 4 bases at J; junction bases unmatched: 9.

V is TRBV4-1 and J is TRBJ2-1, with 8 positions matching TRBD2. Sequencing was carried out using memory CD4+ T cells from PBMCs. As for subset: CD45RA-negative fraction. The receptor comes from a man in his late teens or twenties in good health. Some clones in this sample may be carry-over from other donors' samples. The CDR3 DNA reads as TGCGCCAGCAGCCCCCAAGAGACTAGCGCTTACAATGAGCAGTTCTTC. The encoded protein is CASSPQETSAYNEQFF.